Listed below are T cell receptor beta chains from one sample, sequenced in a study of human T cells and chemical hapten exposure. TCRdb passed the RACE reads through MiXCR, listing each CDR3 protein once. Among approximately 97,000 distinct CDR3 sequences, 25% to 35% were seen once, and the ten largest hold 9% to 12%. The sequencing used whole blood, collected in connection with sensitization to the hapten diphenylcyclopropenone (DPC). The receptors here all came from a middle-aged man with alopecia areata. Some clones in this sample may be carry-over from other donors' samples. Each CDR3 is given with its conserved first and last residue. D genes are given only for firm matches. Clone sizes are given selectively: once, few, many, or a class where the clone is expanded.

cdr3_length: 16
j_call: TRBJ2-1
v_call: TRBV29-1
clone_size: few
d_call: NA
cdr3_aa: CSVEKSRGSSYNEQFF
cdr3_nt: TGCAGCGTTGAAAAGAGTAGGGGGAGCTCCTACAATGAGCAGTTCTTC

cdr3_length: 14
j_call: TRBJ2-3
v_call: TRBV29-1
clone_size: NA
d_call: TRBD2
cdr3_aa: CSTKSSGITDTQYF
cdr3_nt: TGCAGCACCAAGTCTAGCGGGATTACAGATACGCAGTATTTT

cdr3_length: 14
j_call: TRBJ1-1
v_call: TRBV20-1
clone_size: NA
d_call: NA
cdr3_aa: CSARGWGGNTEAFF
cdr3_nt: TGCAGTGCTAGAGGGTGGGGGGGAAACACTGAAGCTTTCTTT

cdr3_length: 12
j_call: TRBJ2-7
v_call: TRBV28
clone_size: few
d_call: NA
cdr3_aa: CASSRTTGEQYF
cdr3_nt: TGTGCCAGCAGTCGGACTACGGGTGAGCAGTACTTC

cdr3_length: 17
j_call: TRBJ1-2
v_call: TRBV6-2/TRBV6-3
clone_size: NA
d_call: TRBD1
cdr3_aa: CASSYHLAPDRGFGYTF
cdr3_nt: TGTGCCAGCAGTTATCATTTAGCCCCGGACAGGGGATTTGGCTACACCTTC

cdr3_length: 14
j_call: TRBJ1-4
v_call: TRBV6-2/TRBV6-3
clone_size: few
d_call: NA
cdr3_aa: CASGTDGPNEKLFF
cdr3_nt: TGTGCCAGTGGGACCGACGGCCCCAATGAAAAACTGTTTTTT

cdr3_length: 16
j_call: TRBJ2-3
v_call: TRBV20-1
clone_size: few
d_call: NA
cdr3_aa: CSARDRRGLSTDTQYF
cdr3_nt: TGCAGTGCTAGAGATAGGAGGGGGCTGAGCACAGATACGCAGTATTTT

cdr3_length: 15
j_call: TRBJ2-1
v_call: TRBV5-1
clone_size: NA
d_call: NA
cdr3_aa: CASSLGAQMYNEQFF
cdr3_nt: TGCGCCAGCAGCTTGGGGGCACAGATGTACAATGAGCAGTTCTTC

cdr3_length: 18
j_call: TRBJ2-6
v_call: TRBV7-9
clone_size: NA
d_call: TRBD1
cdr3_aa: CASSSLQGASSGANVLTF
cdr3_nt: TGTGCCAGCAGCTCCCTTCAGGGGGCAAGCTCTGGGGCCAACGTCCTGACTTTC

cdr3_length: 15
j_call: TRBJ2-2
v_call: TRBV28
clone_size: NA
d_call: NA
cdr3_aa: CASSFYGANTGELFF
cdr3_nt: TGTGCCAGCAGTTTCTATGGCGCGAACACCGGGGAGCTGTTTTTT

cdr3_length: 14
j_call: TRBJ2-7
v_call: TRBV18
clone_size: few
d_call: NA
cdr3_aa: CASSPLPKDYEQYF
cdr3_nt: TGTGCCAGCTCACCCCTTCCTAAGGACTACGAGCAGTACTTC

cdr3_length: 14
j_call: TRBJ1-1
v_call: TRBV21-1
clone_size: few
d_call: NA
cdr3_aa: CASSKRHLNTEAFF
cdr3_nt: TGTGCCAGCAGCAAGCGGCACTTGAACACTGAAGCTTTCTTT

cdr3_length: 12
j_call: TRBJ1-5
v_call: TRBV3-1
clone_size: few
d_call: NA
cdr3_aa: CASSQEGQPQHF
cdr3_nt: TGTGCCAGCAGCCAAGAAGGCCAGCCCCAGCATTTT

cdr3_length: 15
j_call: TRBJ2-3
v_call: TRBV7-2
clone_size: NA
d_call: TRBD2
cdr3_aa: CASSPGGTGGGTQYF
cdr3_nt: TGTGCCAGCAGCCCCGGTGGGACGGGAGGAGGTACGCAGTATTTT

cdr3_length: 15
j_call: TRBJ2-3
v_call: TRBV7-2
clone_size: NA
d_call: TRBD2
cdr3_aa: CASSLGGSYTDTQYF
cdr3_nt: TGTGCCAGCAGCTTGGGCGGGAGTTACACAGATACGCAGTATTTT

cdr3_length: 13
j_call: TRBJ2-3
v_call: TRBV5-1
clone_size: NA
d_call: NA
cdr3_aa: CASSSRDTDTQYF
cdr3_nt: TGCGCCAGCAGCTCCCGGGACACAGATACGCAGTATTTT